The source of this T cell receptor (beta chain) is a study of regulatory T cells in long-lasting Graves disease. This clonotype has a count of ten or more. Germline assignment: CDR1 LGHNT and CDR2 FRNRAP. The CDR3 contains 15 residues. V shed 6 bases, J shed 7 bases, and the junction held 9 bases outside the gene matches. Time point defined: newly diagnosed GD, antithyroid drugs for less than 3 months. Researchers made the TCR library from RNA that was extracted from PBMCs. Both iRepertoire HTBI primers and Arm-PCR of CDR3 regions were used to build the TCR beta libraries. TCRdb re-derived calls from the multiplex PCR reads in MiXCR, one entry per CDR3 protein. This sample has hundreds of thousands of distinct CDR3 sequences; roughly 13% occur once, and the top ten carry roughly a tenth. The data were also submitted as part of a second study, on T cells in Graves' hyperthyroidism and ophthalmopathy.

Sequencing used peripheral blood mononuclear cells (PBMCs), obtained at new diagnosis, from a patient treated with antithyroid drugs. This chain joins TRBV12-5 and TRBJ2-1, with 10 bases lining up with TRBD2. The sequence was collected from a man aged 25 to 45 with Graves disease. Written as DNA, the CDR3 is TGTGCTAGTGGCCGCGCTAGCGGGAGAGCTAATGAGCAGTTCTTC. This encodes CASGRASGRANEQFF.